This TCR beta chain was recovered during a study of blood T cells in healthy people across ages. On the study more broadly: About one barcoded TCR beta cDNA was captured per two T cells. Whole-study results and caveats: Higher diversity, along with more naive CD4+ cells, distinguished long-lived donors from aged donors. Researchers judged that diversity estimates from one million T cells fell short of true values. Researchers said unsorted PBMCs prevented a conclusive naive versus antigen-experienced comparison.

The length of the CDR3 is 15 residues. V gave up 0 bases and J gave up 1 base, with 7 bases separating them. Germline lookup yields CDR1 LGHDT and CDR2 YNNKEL (reference sequence). Sample-barcoded 5' priming and a J-beta primer mix drove a second PCR of about 7 to 11 cycles. TCRdb fed the 5' RACE reads into MiXCR, producing one record per CDR3 protein. The data hold approximately 900,000 distinct CDR3 sequences, with roughly 48% observed a single time. As concerns this clonotype: Its antigen remains unidentified.

The sequence derives from a man aged 30 to 45 in good health. Source material: blood. This chain uses TRBV3-1 with TRBJ2-1; the D is unclear. As DNA, the CDR3 is TGTGCCAGCAGCCAAGACCGGGTTTCCTACAATGAGCAGTTCTTC. Protein: CASSQDRVSYNEQFF.